A single TCR beta chain is shown here with its context. Its specificity is not known. This sample was taken from a study of shared clonotypes between healthy human individuals. As for the study in general: Donors, aged 18 to 49, were two women and a few men. Notes on the study in general: Naive CD4 clonotypes were shared across a handful of donors at about 5%.

Generated by immunoSEQ multiplex PCR, the TCRdb table keeps only in-frame clones and is missing some. The profile covers 2 million to 2.5 million clones, with roughly 92% appearing a single time and approximately 0.41% taken by the ten largest. The TCR comes from a man younger than 30 in good health. Some clones in this sample may be carry-over from other donors' samples. Source material: naive CD4+ T cells from PBMCs. Subset defined: CD45RA+ positively selected.

CDR3 residues: CASSLPAGGPREQYF. CDR3 sequence (DNA): TGTGCCAGCAGCTTACCAGCGGGAGGGCCTCGGGAGCAGTACTTC. J is TRBJ2-7 and V is TRBV13; 10 bases line up with TRBD2. The V gene end was trimmed by 2 bases and the J gene end by 7 bases; junction bases not matched to a gene: 8. There are 15 residues in the CDR3. Per the germline V gene, CDR1 is PRHDT and CDR2 is FYEKMQ (reference sequence).